This T cell receptor (beta chain) was obtained from a study of blood T cell repertoires in COVID-19. Study details: COVID-19 samples, acute and convalescent, were from the United States, Italy and Spain. PBMCs, B-cell-depleted T cells, or T cells were the source of the cDNA or gDNA that made up the material.

Method: immunoSEQ multiplex PCR; TCRdb's copy keeps in-frame clones and lacks some. The sample carries around 200,000 clones, around 80% recorded once. This clone has only a few counts. This sequence was found in a man aged 30 to 45 with active or convalescent COVID-19. Source material: peripheral blood.

For the CDR3, the DNA is TGTGCCAGCAGTTACCCAGGACACAACAGCAATCAGCCCCAGCATTTT. Translated, it gives CASSYPGHNSNQPQHF. The chain links TRBV6-2 or TRBV6-3 to TRBJ1-5; D perhaps matches TRBD1 (5 bases). V dropped 2 bases and J dropped 1 base, with 12 bases sitting between them. Germline assignment: CDR1 MNHEY and CDR2 SVGEGT. This CDR3 has 16 residues.